The 8 T cell receptor beta chains given below trace back to one sample, sequenced in a study of blood T cell repertoires in COVID-19. The repertoire was sequenced with immunoSEQ multiplex PCR; TCRdb's copy has only in-frame clones and lacks some. The sample includes roughly 45,000 clones, approximately 88% of them seen just once. Input material: peripheral blood. The receptors stem from a human donor in a cohort sampled during active COVID-19.

This chain connects TRBV12-3 or TRBV12-4 to TRBJ1-2; D might be TRBD1 (6 bases). The CDR3 is 13 residues long. V was cut by 2 bases and J by 7 bases, with 11 bases left in between. The CDR3 loop reads CASSLWGQGGYTF. DNA for the CDR3: TGTGCCAGCAGTTTATGGGGGCAGGGTGGCTACACCTTC.

CDR3 sequence (DNA): TGTGCCAGCAGTGATTACAGCCGGACCTACGAGCAGTACTTC. Translation: CASSDYSRTYEQYF. V usage is TRBV2 and J usage is TRBJ2-7; D is unresolved. V was clipped by 3 bases and J by 2 bases, with 11 bases between them. The CDR3 totals 14 residues. CDR1 and CDR2 from the germline V gene are SNHLY and FYNNEI.

The rearrangement uses TRBV18 and TRBJ1-2, with 7 bases fitting TRBD1. Germline V gene lookup returns CDR1 KGHSH and CDR2 LQKENI. CDR3 length equals 15 residues. Trimming took 0 bases from V and 0 from J; bases not matched to a gene: 1. This CDR3 is CASSPPTGTNYGYTF. The DNA of the CDR3 is TGTGCCAGCTCACCACCGACAGGGACTAACTATGGCTACACCTTC. The complete variable domain, with remaining parts taken from reference TRBV18 and TRBJ1-2, reads NAGVMQNPRHLVRRRGQEARLRCSPMKGHSHVYWYRQLPEEGLKFMVYLQKENIIDESGMPKERFSAEFPKEGPSILRIQQVVRGDSAAYFCASSPPTGTNYGYTFGSGTRLTVV.

The chain links TRBV6-2 or TRBV6-3 to TRBJ2-7, with a possible D match to TRBD1 (6 bases). V lost 2 bases to trimming and J lost 4 bases, with 6 bases between them. The V gene's germline CDR1 is MNHEY and CDR2 SVGEGT. CDR3 size: 12 residues. CDR3 loop: CASSYRGYEQYF. CDR3 DNA: TGTGCCAGCAGTTACAGGGGGTACGAGCAGTACTTC.

V is TRBV5-1 and J is TRBJ1-2; D not certain. Trimming removed 0 bases at V and 2 bases at J, with 8 bases between. CDR3 length equals 14 residues. Germline V lookup: CDR1 SGHRS, CDR2 YFSETQ. CDR3 residues: CASSLAVGNYGYTF. The CDR3 nucleotides are TGCGCCAGCAGCTTGGCCGTCGGGAACTATGGCTACACCTTC.

The chain is built from TRBV2 and TRBJ1-2, with a tentative D call TRBD1 (6 bases). In germline, CDR1 is SNHLY, CDR2 FYNNEI. V was clipped by 5 bases and J by 2 bases, with 6 bases between them. The length of the CDR3 is 12 residues. The CDR3 nucleotides read TGTGCCAGCAGTACAGGGAACTATGGCTACACCTTC. Protein sequence: CASSTGNYGYTF. The variable domain in full, with the rest retrieved from reference TRBV2 and TRBJ1-2, is EPEVTQTPSHQVTQMGQEVILRCVPISNHLYFYWYRQILGQKVEFLVSFYNNEISEKSEIFDDQFSVERPDGSNFTLKIRSTKLEDSAMYFCASSTGNYGYTFGSGTRLTVV.

On this clone: One end of the junction is discordant with germline, which a read error may explain. The V gene is TRBV6-6, the J gene TRBJ1-4, with D uncertain. CDR3 size: 12 residues. The germline gives CDR1 MNHNY, CDR2 SVGAGI (reference sequence). CDR3 sequence: CASSYEGEKLFF. The CDR3 DNA reads as TGTGCCAGTAGTTATGAGGGTGAAAAACTGTTTTTT.

The chain couples TRBV29-1 to TRBJ1-2; 10 bases match TRBD1. The CDR3 is made up of 15 amino acids. Looked up from germline, CDR1 is SQVTM and CDR2 is ANQGSEA. The V gene end was trimmed by 4 bases and the J gene end by 4 bases; junction bases not matched to a gene: 9. The CDR3 reads CSVAGQGPSTYGYTF. DNA for the CDR3: TGCAGCGTTGCGGGACAGGGGCCAAGTACCTATGGCTACACCTTC.